This T cell receptor beta chain originates from a study of shared clonotypes between healthy human individuals. The investigators split CD4+ cells into a CD45RA+ naive subset and a CD45RA-negative memory subset. V was pared by 1 base and J by 3 bases, with 1 base between. The CDR3 is made up of 12 amino acids. Germline values: CDR1 LGHNA, CDR2 YNFKEQ. Study conclusions and caveats: Clonotypes which were not shared had lower generation probabilities than clonotypes that all four donors shared. The study generally estimated greater richness for naive than memory subsets.

A word on this clone: Its specificity is not known.

Produced via immunoSEQ multiplex PCR; TCRdb's table is partial and in-frame only. The sample has roughly 2.5 million clones; 85% to 95% are singletons. This chain links TRBV4-2 with TRBJ1-3; D gene unclear. The receptor was derived from a man between 18 and 35 years old in good health. Sequencing input: naive CD4+ T cells sorted from blood. Subset defined: CD45RA+ positively selected. This chain's CDR3 is CASSQGGNTIYF. The CDR3 DNA reads as TGTGCCAGCAGCCAAGGTGGAAACACCATATATTTT.